The rows below give T cell receptor beta chains drawn from one sample of a study of blood T cells in healthy people across ages. TCRdb reanalysed the 5' RACE reads using MiXCR and keeps one entry per CDR3 protein. The sample lists just over 1 million distinct CDR3 sequences; around 43% were seen once. The sample was blood. These receptors all come from a woman aged 60 to 75 in good health. Both conserved end residues are part of each CDR3. D genes are given only for firm matches. The listing skips clone size in some rows; elsewhere it reads once, few, many or a size class.

V	D	size	J	DNA	CDR3
TRBV2	.	.	TRBJ2-5	TGTGCCAGCAGCTCCGACAGCCTCAGCCAAGAGACCCAGTACTTC	CASSSDSLSQETQYF
TRBV4-2	.	.	TRBJ2-5	TGTGCCAGCAGCCAAGAGGCAGGGCAAGAGACCCAGTACTTC	CASSQEAGQETQYF
TRBV27	TRBD1	.	TRBJ2-7	TGTGCCAGCAGCACGACAGGGGTCGAGCAGTACTTC	CASSTTGVEQYF
TRBV7-9	.	.	TRBJ2-7	TGTGCCAGCAGCCAAGAGGTTACCGAGCAGTACTTC	CASSQEVTEQYF
TRBV5-1	.	once	TRBJ2-7	TGCGCCAGCAGCTTGGCCGATGACAGGCACAACTACGAGCAGTACTTC	CASSLADDRHNYEQYF
TRBV5-1	.	few	TRBJ1-4	TGCGCCAGCAGCTTGGAGGGAACGGGTGAAAAACTGTTTTTT	CASSLEGTGEKLFF
TRBV20-1	.	.	TRBJ2-1	TGCAGTGGATACGGGGATACCTACAATGAGCAGTTCTTC	CSGYGDTYNEQFF
TRBV5-1	TRBD1	few	TRBJ2-5	TGCGCCAGCAGCACCGGACAGGGGTGGGAGACCCAGTACTTC	CASSTGQGWETQYF
TRBV5-6	.	many	TRBJ1-2	TGTGCCAGCAGCTCTACTAACTATGGCTACACCTTC	CASSSTNYGYTF
TRBV5-1	TRBD1	few	TRBJ2-7	TGCGCCAGCAGCTCACCGGGACAGATCAACGAGCAGTACTTC	CASSSPGQINEQYF
TRBV15	.	few	TRBJ2-3	TGTGCCACCGCCCTCCAATGGGGGGGCACAGATACGCAGTATTTT	CATALQWGGTDTQYF
TRBV20-1	.	.	TRBJ2-5	TGCAGTGCTAGAGAAGGGCTGGAGGTTTGGCAAGAGACCCAGTACTTC	CSAREGLEVWQETQYF
TRBV7-3	.	.	TRBJ2-7	TGTGCCAGCAGCTTAGAGCGGGTGCACTCCTACGAGCAGTACTTC	CASSLERVHSYEQYF
TRBV6-1	TRBD1	.	TRBJ2-7	TGTGCCAGCAGTGGTTGGACAGGGGAATTTTTCTACGAGCAGTACTTC	CASSGWTGEFFYEQYF
TRBV7-9	.	few	TRBJ2-7	TGTGCCAGCAGCCTAGACAGTTTCGACGAGCAGTACTTC	CASSLDSFDEQYF
TRBV7-2	TRBD2	few	TRBJ2-1	TGTGCCAGCAGCTCCGGGACTACCATCTACAATGAGCAGTTCTTC	CASSSGTTIYNEQFF
TRBV5-1	TRBD2	.	TRBJ2-1	TGCGCCAGCAGCTTGAAGGCTAGCGGGAGTGGTGAGCAGTTCTTC	CASSLKASGSGEQFF
TRBV4-1	TRBD1	.	TRBJ1-5	TGCGCCAGCAGCCACAGTCGGCGGACAGGGAATCAGCCCCAGCATTTT	CASSHSRRTGNQPQHF
TRBV29-1	TRBD2	.	TRBJ2-3	TGCAGCGTGGTGGGACTAGCGGGGTCAGATACGCAGTATTTT	CSVVGLAGSDTQYF
TRBV29-1	TRBD1	.	TRBJ2-7	TGCAGCGTCGAAACCGACAGGGACTACGAGCAGTACTTC	CSVETDRDYEQYF
TRBV12-3/TRBV12-4	TRBD1	once	TRBJ2-5	TGTGCCAGCAGCCCCTCGGACAGGAAATCTCGAGAGACCCAGTACTTC	CASSPSDRKSRETQYF
TRBV6-1	TRBD2	.	TRBJ2-1	TGTGCCAGCGAGAGCCTTAGCGGGATCCCGAATGAGCAGTTCTTC	CASESLSGIPNEQFF
TRBV20-1	TRBD1	.	TRBJ1-5	TGCAGTGCTACACCGGGACAGCCTAGCAATCAGCCCCAGCATTTT	CSATPGQPSNQPQHF
TRBV9	TRBD2	few	TRBJ2-3	TGTGCCAGCAGCCCGAGGGTGAGGGCTAGCGGATATAGCACAGATACGCAGTATTTT	CASSPRVRASGYSTDTQYF
TRBV20-1	.	few	TRBJ2-5	TGCAGTGCCCTGCAGGGGTATCAAGAGACCCAGTACTTC	CSALQGYQETQYF
TRBV6-2/TRBV6-3	.	.	TRBJ1-1	TGTGCCAGCAGTTACTCAGGGGCGCTCAACACTGAAGCTTTCTTT	CASSYSGALNTEAFF
TRBV12-3/TRBV12-4	TRBD1	.	TRBJ2-5	TGTGCCAGCAGTGCCATCGGGACAGGAGAGACCCAGTACTTC	CASSAIGTGETQYF
TRBV11-2	.	.	TRBJ2-1	TGTGCCAGCGGTGGTAGCGGCTCCTACAATGAGCAGTTCTTC	CASGGSGSYNEQFF
TRBV28	.	.	TRBJ2-7	TGTGCCAGCAGTGAAGGGGCCCTAGCGAGCGAGCAGTACTTC	CASSEGALASEQYF
TRBV15	.	.	TRBJ2-7	TGTGCCACCAGCAGCGCCCAGGACTCCTACGAGCAGTACTTC	CATSSAQDSYEQYF
TRBV11-2	.	few	TRBJ2-4	TGTGCCAGCAGCTTAGATTGGGGGACTCAGTACTTC	CASSLDWGTQYF
TRBV4-1	.	once	TRBJ1-5	TGCGCCAGCAGCCAAGAACAGGGACCTCAGCCCCAGCATTTT	CASSQEQGPQPQHF
TRBV9	.	.	TRBJ2-7	TGTGCCAGCAGCGTAGCGATAAGCGGGCCTCCCTACGAGCAGTACTTC	CASSVAISGPPYEQYF
TRBV7-8	.	.	TRBJ2-5	TGTGCCAGCAGCTCTATCACTAGCAGACAAGAGACCCAGTACTTC	CASSSITSRQETQYF
TRBV6-5	.	many	TRBJ2-5	TGTGCCAGCAGCCAGACTCTTCAAGAGACCCAGTACTTC	CASSQTLQETQYF
TRBV20-1	TRBD2	.	TRBJ2-1	TGCAGTGCTAGAGTACTAGCGGGAAACAATGAGCAGTTCTTC	CSARVLAGNNEQFF
TRBV5-1	.	once	TRBJ1-5	TGCGCCAGCAGCCGGGAGGGGGTGACAGATCCAAATCAGCCCCAGCATTTT	CASSREGVTDPNQPQHF